The clone carrying this T cell receptor (beta chain) appeared a single time. Germline V gives CDR1 SQVTM, CDR2 ANQGSEA. Trimming cost V 3 bases and J 0 bases, with 8 bases left between them. The CDR3 runs 13 residues. This sample stems from a study of blood T cell repertoires in COVID-19. Study in general: Samples representing acute and convalescent COVID-19 were sourced from the United States, Italy and Spain. T cells, B-cell-depleted T cells, or PBMCs provided the cDNA or gDNA that served as material.

As handled by the study authors: From reference gene primer amplification, estimates of nucleated cell counts were derived. The table came from immunoSEQ multiplex PCR; TCRdb's copy has only in-frame clones and leaves some out. Clone size and V and J calls were adopted from that table, with D and trimming inferred from the DNA. The table lists fewer than 300,000 clones, over 65% of them singletons, with over 3% in the top ten. Sequenced: peripheral blood. The origin of this receptor is an elderly woman with acute or convalescent COVID-19. This chain joins TRBV29-1 and TRBJ1-1; D is undetermined. Written as DNA, the CDR3 is TGCAGCGTTGAGGCAGCGTTGAACACTGAAGCTTTCTTT. This codes for CSVEAALNTEAFF.